Listed here are 23 T cell receptor beta chains from one sample, sequenced in a study of blood T cell repertoires in COVID-19. Repertoires were generated with immunoSEQ multiplex PCR, while TCRdb's copy carries only in-frame clones and drops some. The repertoire holds about 160,000 clones, with roughly 80% as singletons. Material for sequencing was peripheral blood. Source of these receptors: a man aged 65 to 85 with acute or convalescent COVID-19.

This clone was counted many times. The chain combines TRBV19 with TRBJ1-5; D is unresolved. The germline V gene encodes CDR1 LNHDA and CDR2 SQIVND (reference sequence). Trimming stripped 1 base from V and 5 bases from J, with 9 bases between. CDR3 length equals 14 residues. CDR3 nucleotide sequence: TGTGCCAGTAGTATAGTCCAGAGGTATCAGCCCCAGCATTTT. Protein sequence: CASSIVQRYQPQHF.

This chain uses TRBV2 with TRBJ1-4; 9 bases fit TRBD1. The germline V gene encodes CDR1 SNHLY and CDR2 FYNNEI. The CDR3 is made up of 14 amino acids. V was pared by 6 bases and J by 8 bases, with 7 bases of the junction left unmatched. The CDR3 spells CASSPGTGSEKLFF. CDR3 DNA: TGTGCCAGCAGCCCCGGGACAGGGAGCGAAAAACTGTTTTTT.

The chain couples TRBV12-3 or TRBV12-4 to TRBJ1-5; no clear D. CDR3 length: 13 residues. V lost 5 bases, J lost 6 bases, and 11 bases lay in between. CDR3 sequence reads: CASSPTVRQPQHF. In nucleotides, the CDR3 is TGTGCCAGCAGTCCGACTGTCCGTCAGCCCCAGCATTTT.

V and J are TRBV2 and TRBJ1-5; 7 bases align to TRBD1. Losses at the gene ends were 6 bases for V and 2 bases for J; bases not matched to a gene: 7. Germline CDR1 reads SNHLY; CDR2 reads FYNNEI. This CDR3 is 15 amino acids long. The CDR3 loop reads CASRADREGNQPQHF. The CDR3, as DNA: TGTGCCAGCAGAGCCGACAGGGAGGGCAATCAGCCCCAGCATTTT.

V and J are TRBV19 and TRBJ2-5, with 9 bases that match TRBD1. This CDR3 comprises 15 residues. CDR1 LNHDA and CDR2 SQIVND come from the germline V gene (reference sequence). V lost 5 bases, J lost 4 bases, and 8 bases stayed unmatched. CDR3 DNA sequence: TGTGCCAGTAGTTCTGGGACAGGGAGAAGAGAGACCCAGTACTTC. Protein sequence: CASSSGTGRRETQYF.

The chain has TRBV6-1 and TRBJ2-3, with 8 bases identical to TRBD1. Germline CDR1 is MNHNS and CDR2 is SASEGT. The J segment lost 0 bases and the V segment lost 3 bases, leaving 2 bases of the junction unmatched. CDR3 size: 15 residues. The CDR3 region is CASSDRTGSTDTQYF. The CDR3 DNA follows: TGTGCCAGCAGTGACCGGACAGGGAGCACAGATACGCAGTATTTT.

J is TRBJ1-2 and V is TRBV12-3 or TRBV12-4, with a weak D call TRBD1 (5 bases). The CDR3 is 13 amino acids. The V end lost 7 bases, the J end lost 3 bases, and 12 bases lay between the germline ends. DNA of the CDR3: TGTGCCAGCACCCTGGGACTTTACTATGGCTACACCTTC. Translated, it gives CASTLGLYYGYTF.

V usage is TRBV6-5 and J usage is TRBJ2-3, with D maybe TRBD1 (7 bases). Deletions cut 7 bases from V and 2 bases from J, with 16 bases between. CDR3 size: 15 residues. Germline lookup yields CDR1 MNHEY and CDR2 SVGAGI. Here the CDR3 DNA reads TGTGCCAGCAATCGGAGGGGACAGACCACAGATACGCAGTATTTT. This gives the protein CASNRRGQTTDTQYF.

J is TRBJ2-7 and V is TRBV12-3 or TRBV12-4; D remains unclear. This CDR3 is 13 amino acids long. V lost 1 base to trimming and J lost 4 bases, with 8 bases between them. CDR3 nucleotide sequence: TGTGCCAGCAGTTTAGGCGAGGAATACGAGCAGTACTTC. Its translation: CASSLGEEYEQYF.

The chain has TRBV4-2 and TRBJ2-1; TRBD2 matches 13 bases. CDR3 size: 16 residues. Germline lookup yields CDR1 LGHNA and CDR2 YNFKEQ. V lost 4 bases to trimming and J lost 7 bases; unmatched junction nucleotides: 7. The DNA of the CDR3 is TGTGCCAGCAGCCCTCAACTAGCGGGGGGGCAGAATGAGCAGTTCTTC. This codes for CASSPQLAGGQNEQFF.

This clone was observed a handful of times. This chain links TRBV21-1 with TRBJ2-5; the table gives TRBD1 as D, unverified against the DNA. TRBV21-1 is a documented pseudogene. CDR3 size: 15 residues. CDR3 loop: CASSPQSGQQETQYF. The CDR3 DNA reads as TGTGCCAGCAGCCCTCAGTCCGGACAGCAAGAGACCCAGTACTTC.

V usage is TRBV5-1 and J usage is TRBJ2-2, with 7 bases lining up with TRBD1. The CDR3 length is 16 residues. Looked up from germline, CDR1 is SGHRS and CDR2 is YFSETQ. Losses at the gene ends were 3 bases for V and 4 bases for J; bases not matched to a gene: 9. CDR3 sequence reads: CASSWGQTSGTGELFF. In DNA, the CDR3 is TGCGCCAGCAGCTGGGGACAGACCTCGGGCACCGGGGAGCTGTTTTTT.

The rearrangement links TRBV5-1 to TRBJ1-2; 8 bases are shared with TRBD1. The CDR3 runs 15 residues. Germline V gives CDR1 SGHRS, CDR2 YFSETQ. J lost 4 bases, V lost 4 bases, and 9 bases had no gene match. Here the CDR3 reads CASSAAGTGLYGYTF. The CDR3 bases are TGCGCCAGCAGCGCAGCCGGGACAGGCCTCTATGGCTACACCTTC.

The chain recombines TRBV28 with TRBJ1-1; TRBD1 agrees at 12 bases. Germline V lookup: CDR1 MDHEN, CDR2 SYDVKM. Trimming took 5 bases from V and 2 from J; bases not matched to a gene: 3. The length of the CDR3 is 15 residues. The CDR3 here is CASSEGQGANTEAFF. As DNA, the CDR3 is TGTGCCAGCAGTGAGGGACAGGGGGCTAACACTGAAGCTTTCTTT.

The rearrangement links TRBV6-5 to TRBJ1-5, with no clear D. V was cut by 7 bases and J by 0 bases, with 10 bases left in between. This CDR3 is built from 14 residues. Germline lookup yields CDR1 MNHEY and CDR2 SVGAGI. The CDR3 loop is CASTSANSNQPQHF. In DNA form, the CDR3 reads TGTGCCAGCACGAGCGCAAATAGCAATCAGCCCCAGCATTTT.

This clone has more than one count but fewer than ten. The chain links TRBV16 to TRBJ1-1; D remains unclear. Trimming shortened V by 0 bases and J by 5 bases, and 7 bases separated the two germline ends. The germline V gene encodes CDR1 KGHSY and CDR2 FQNENV. The CDR3 is 13 amino acids. CDR3 nucleotide sequence: TGTGCCAGCAGCCAATCAATCCAAACTGAAGCTTTCTTT. Translation: CASSQSIQTEAFF. Full variable domain (missing parts from reference TRBV16 and TRBJ1-1): GEEVAQTPKHLVRGEGQKAKLYCAPIKGHSYVFWYQQVLKNEFKFLISFQNENVFDETGMPKERFSAKCLPNSPCSLEIQATKLEDSAVYFCASSQSIQTEAFFGQGTRLTVV.

The chain recombines TRBV6-1 with TRBJ1-4; D is possibly TRBD1 (5 bases). V lost 2 bases to trimming and J lost 0 bases, with 10 bases between them. Looked up from germline, CDR1 is MNHNS and CDR2 is SASEGT. This CDR3 contains 16 residues. The CDR3 spells CASSEFGTPTNEKLFF. In DNA form, the CDR3 reads TGTGCCAGCAGTGAATTCGGGACTCCAACTAATGAAAAACTGTTTTTT.

In this sample, this clone turned up a few times. The chain couples TRBV30 to TRBJ2-2; D ambiguous. CDR3 length equals 13 residues. Trimming cost V 1 base and J 1 base, with 4 bases left between them. Germline CDR1 is GTSNPN and CDR2 is SVGIG (reference sequence). The CDR3 here is CAWSARNTGELFF. In DNA form, the CDR3 reads TGTGCCTGGAGTGCCAGGAACACCGGGGAGCTGTTTTTT. Based on the CDR3 plus reference TRBV30 and TRBJ2-2, the full variable domain is SQTIHQWPATLVQPVGSPLSLECTVEGTSNPNLYWYRQAAGRGLQLLFYSVGIGQISSEVPQNLSASRPQDRQFILSSKKLLLSDSGFYLCAWSARNTGELFFGEGSRLTVL.

The rearrangement joins TRBV19 to TRBJ1-1, with D tentatively TRBD1 (5 bases). The CDR3 loop spans 15 amino acids. Deletions cut 5 bases from V and 0 bases from J, with 13 bases between. Germline-derived CDR1 and CDR2 are LNHDA and SQIVND (reference sequence). In nucleotides, the CDR3 is TGTGCCAGTAGTTGGTCCGACAGCATGAACACTGAAGCTTTCTTT. This translates into CASSWSDSMNTEAFF. Filled out from reference TRBV19 and TRBJ1-1, the complete variable domain reads DGGITQSPKYLFRKEGQNVTLSCEQNLNHDAMYWYRQDPGQGLRLIYYSQIVNDFQKGDIAEGYSVSREKKESFPLTVTSAQKNPTAFYLCASSWSDSMNTEAFFGQGTRLTVV.

This chain links TRBV24-1 with TRBJ2-5; 9 nucleotides match TRBD2. The CDR3 extends over 14 amino acids. The germline V gene has CDR1 KGHDR and CDR2 SFDVKD. V dropped 3 bases and J dropped 4; count of bases not matched to a gene: 2. CDR3 protein: CATSDVGLAETQYF. In nucleotides, the CDR3 is TGTGCCACCAGTGATGTGGGACTAGCAGAGACCCAGTACTTC.

Only a few counts were recorded for this clone. The chain has TRBV14 and TRBJ1-1; a weak D match, TRBD1 (6 bases). The germline V gene has CDR1 SGHDN and CDR2 FVKESK. The CDR3 spans 15 residues. V was clipped by 8 bases and J by 0 bases, with 16 bases between them. CDR3 in DNA: TGTGCCAGCCCCAGCCGGCAGGGGCTGAACACTGAAGCTTTCTTT. Its translation is CASPSRQGLNTEAFF.

The gene calls are TRBV5-1 and TRBJ2-7, with D possibly being TRBD1 (5 bases). The germline CDR1 and CDR2 sequences are SGHRS and YFSETQ. This CDR3 has 14 residues. Trimming cost V 2 bases and J 0 bases, with 9 bases left between them. As DNA, the CDR3 is TGCGCCAGCAGCTTTAGGGGCAGCTCCTACGAGCAGTACTTC. Its translation: CASSFRGSSYEQYF.

This clone was detected a few times. This rearrangement joins TRBV28 to TRBJ1-2; TRBD1 agrees at 8 bases. Germline CDR1 and CDR2: MDHEN and SYDVKM. The V gene end was trimmed by 6 bases and the J gene end by 4 bases; junction bases not matched to a gene: 10. CDR3 length: 15 amino acids. The CDR3 coding sequence is TGTGCCAGCAGCCCCCCGGACAGGGCCTTCTATGGCTACACCTTC. It encodes CASSPPDRAFYGYTF.